Listed below are T cell receptor beta chains from one sample, sequenced in a study of T cell changes during pregnancy in multiple sclerosis. The data were produced by immunoSEQ multiplex PCR, yet TCRdb's version contains in-frame clones alone and is incomplete. This sample has more than 70,000 clones, with 85% to 95% found just once. Specimen: peripheral blood, collected before pregnancy. These receptors were collected from a female donor with multiple sclerosis, enrolled in a pregnancy study. Each CDR3 is given without its conserved first and last residue. Not all rows give a size; the values are once, few, many and, for expanded clones, a class.

- TRBJ2-7 TRBV2 ASRPGQGFEQY
- TRBJ2-3 TRBV2 ASSDAGLSTDTQY
- TRBJ2-1 TRBV2 ASNLRTLSGNEQF
- TRBJ1-4 TRBV5-1 ASSLGQINEKLF
- TRBJ2-7 TRBV7-2 ASSSGTSGAYEQY
- TRBJ2-5 TRBV5-4 ASSFWGRAYETQY
once TRBJ2-3 TRBV9 ASSQNGRGADTQY
- TRBJ2-5 TRBV5-1 ASSLAGGHLQETQY
- TRBJ2-6 TRBV5-4 ASSIGTSGRIGANVLT
- TRBJ1-4 TRBV27 ASSPTTGGRNEKLF
- TRBJ1-5 TRBV21-1 ASSKGIRDRNQPQH
- TRBJ1-5 TRBV28 ATQVSGGNQPQH
- TRBJ2-1 TRBV7-2 ASSLNSGRYNEQF
- TRBJ2-5 TRBV25-1 ASSDFLGPLAGAQY
- TRBJ2-3 TRBV11-3 ASSLRGTSGRTDTQY
- TRBJ2-7 TRBV2 ASRKTSGYEQY
- TRBJ2-7 TRBV4-2 ASSTGLSSSYEQY
- TRBJ1-3 TRBV5-6 ASSLGQGKASSGNTIY
- TRBJ2-1 TRBV7-9 ASSPGAESPYNEQF
- TRBJ2-1 TRBV7-8 ASSLAVLRLAGRDNEQF
- TRBJ2-3 TRBV11-3 ASSLSVRTDTQY
- TRBJ2-3 TRBV6-5 ASSYHMPRWTDTQY
- TRBJ2-7 TRBV6-5 ASATGVRPYEQY
- TRBJ2-2 TRBV28 ASMERAPTGELF
- TRBJ2-7 TRBV5-4 ASSLRGQGASEQY
- TRBJ1-2 TRBV28 ASRPIPSDRAFYGYT
- TRBJ2-5 TRBV5-4 ASSFRDSLRETQY
- TRBJ2-1 TRBV6-6 ASSYEGLGNEQF
- TRBJ2-2 TRBV19 ASRNRDLHRELF
- TRBJ1-1 TRBV6-1 ASSVARNTEAF
- TRBJ2-7 TRBV7-9 ASSLTSGSAEQY
few TRBJ2-2 TRBV28 ASTHHKPLQGGTGELF
- TRBJ1-4 TRBV6-5 ASSTGGPADEKLF
- TRBJ2-1 TRBV4-1 ASSQGRTGFYNEQF
- TRBJ2-1 TRBV7-2 ASSLGLAEQF
- TRBJ2-2 TRBV5-1 ASSRGQGAAGELF
- TRBJ2-7 TRBV21-1 ASSTDSPPFMGY
- TRBJ2-7 TRBV7-2 ASSFSASYEQY
- TRBJ2-5 TRBV2 ASSGLAGAAETQY
- TRBJ1-2 TRBV6-5 ASRLRQEVDYGYT
- TRBJ2-1 TRBV19 ASQRGGRGGLNEQF
- TRBJ2-3 TRBV10-3 ASRGLALTDTQY
- TRBJ2-3 TRBV6-5 ATKLESTDTQY
- TRBJ1-1 TRBV18 ASSRADTEAF